A selection of T cell receptor beta chains follows, all from one sample in a study of T cells after posttransplantation cyclophosphamide. Assay used: immunoSEQ multiplex PCR; TCRdb lists only in-frame clones, some missing. The sample records roughly 10,000 clones, about 89% being singletons. Specimen: PBMCs, collected 430 to 450 days after allogeneic stem cell transplant with calcineurin inhibitor and methotrexate. These receptors were obtained from a male patient in his 50s who received an allogeneic stem cell transplant from an unrelated donor, was CMV-positive, and had chronic GVHD only. T cells may partly derive from the graft donor. CDR3s include the opening cysteine and the closing phenylalanine or tryptophan. The order of the fields is D gene, J gene, clone size, V gene, CDR3 protein, CDR3 DNA. A D gene is named only where the DNA matches it firmly. Where a row states a size, it is once, few, many or the class of an expanded clone; other rows omit it.

d_call: TRBD1; j_call: TRBJ2-2; clone_size: NA; v_call: TRBV10-2; cdr3_aa: CATQGAEPGELFF; cdr3_nt: TGCGCCACACAGGGGGCGGAACCCGGGGAGCTGTTTTTT
d_call: TRBD1; j_call: TRBJ2-5; clone_size: NA; v_call: TRBV4-1; cdr3_aa: CASSQAEPGGTQYF; cdr3_nt: TGCGCCAGCAGCCAAGCGGAGCCAGGGGGGACCCAGTACTTC
d_call: TRBD1; j_call: TRBJ2-4; clone_size: NA; v_call: TRBV11-2; cdr3_aa: CASSLNDRGLSKNIQYF; cdr3_nt: TGTGCCAGCAGCCTTAACGACAGGGGGCTTAGTAAAAACATTCAGTACTTC
d_call: NA; j_call: TRBJ2-3; clone_size: NA; v_call: TRBV4-1; cdr3_aa: CASSQLGSGTQYF; cdr3_nt: TGCGCCAGCAGCCAGCTAGGTTCGGGTACGCAGTATTTT
d_call: TRBD2; j_call: TRBJ2-7; clone_size: NA; v_call: TRBV9; cdr3_aa: CASSGSGRVVHEQYF; cdr3_nt: TGTGCCAGCAGCGGCAGCGGGAGGGTTGTACACGAGCAGTACTTC
d_call: TRBD1; j_call: TRBJ2-1; clone_size: NA; v_call: TRBV7-9; cdr3_aa: CASSLGQGAYNEQFF; cdr3_nt: TGTGCCAGCAGCTTGGGACAGGGGGCCTACAATGAGCAGTTCTTC
d_call: TRBD1; j_call: TRBJ2-4; clone_size: NA; v_call: TRBV5-6; cdr3_aa: CASSQTGGNIQYF; cdr3_nt: TGTGCCAGCAGTCAGACAGGGGGAAACATTCAGTACTTC
d_call: NA; j_call: TRBJ2-5; clone_size: NA; v_call: TRBV6-1; cdr3_aa: CASSDRFSDSKTQYF; cdr3_nt: TGTGCCAGCAGTGATAGGTTTTCGGACAGTAAGACCCAGTACTTC
d_call: NA; j_call: TRBJ1-1; clone_size: once; v_call: TRBV11-3; cdr3_aa: CASSTPGGERAEAFF; cdr3_nt: TGTGCCAGCAGCACCCCTGGGGGGGAACGGGCTGAAGCTTTCTTT
d_call: NA; j_call: TRBJ1-2; clone_size: NA; v_call: TRBV28; cdr3_aa: CASSSTGQRSYGYTF; cdr3_nt: TGTGCCAGCAGTTCAACCGGACAGCGCTCCTATGGCTACACCTTC
d_call: NA; j_call: TRBJ1-6; clone_size: NA; v_call: TRBV6-5; cdr3_aa: CASSYVAGDNSPLHF; cdr3_nt: TGTGCCAGCAGTTACGTAGCAGGGGATAATTCCCCCCTCCACTTT
d_call: TRBD1; j_call: TRBJ2-7; clone_size: once; v_call: TRBV27; cdr3_aa: CASSRGTDYEQYF; cdr3_nt: TGTGCCAGCAGCCGTGGGACAGACTACGAGCAGTACTTC
d_call: NA; j_call: TRBJ1-2; clone_size: NA; v_call: TRBV19; cdr3_aa: CASSPRTGNGGYTF; cdr3_nt: TGTGCCAGTAGTCCCCGGACGGGGAACGGAGGCTACACCTTC
d_call: TRBD1; j_call: TRBJ2-5; clone_size: NA; v_call: TRBV13; cdr3_aa: CASSYWTGSPQETQYF; cdr3_nt: TGTGCCAGCAGCTACTGGACAGGGTCCCCACAAGAGACCCAGTACTTC
d_call: TRBD2; j_call: TRBJ2-5; clone_size: once; v_call: TRBV6-4; cdr3_aa: CASSDVIAGSQETQYF; cdr3_nt: TGTGCCAGCAGTGACGTGATAGCGGGGAGCCAAGAGACCCAGTACTTC
d_call: NA; j_call: TRBJ2-1; clone_size: NA; v_call: TRBV7-3; cdr3_aa: CASSNTYNEQFF; cdr3_nt: TGTGCCAGCAGTAACACCTACAATGAGCAGTTCTTC
d_call: TRBD2; j_call: TRBJ2-3; clone_size: NA; v_call: TRBV9; cdr3_aa: CASSGGSGGLGTDTQYF; cdr3_nt: TGTGCCAGCAGCGGCGGGTCGGGGGGGCTAGGCACAGATACGCAGTATTTT
d_call: TRBD1; j_call: TRBJ2-7; clone_size: NA; v_call: TRBV6-4; cdr3_aa: CASTPNGTDNYEQYF; cdr3_nt: TGTGCCAGCACCCCCAACGGGACAGATAACTACGAGCAGTACTTC